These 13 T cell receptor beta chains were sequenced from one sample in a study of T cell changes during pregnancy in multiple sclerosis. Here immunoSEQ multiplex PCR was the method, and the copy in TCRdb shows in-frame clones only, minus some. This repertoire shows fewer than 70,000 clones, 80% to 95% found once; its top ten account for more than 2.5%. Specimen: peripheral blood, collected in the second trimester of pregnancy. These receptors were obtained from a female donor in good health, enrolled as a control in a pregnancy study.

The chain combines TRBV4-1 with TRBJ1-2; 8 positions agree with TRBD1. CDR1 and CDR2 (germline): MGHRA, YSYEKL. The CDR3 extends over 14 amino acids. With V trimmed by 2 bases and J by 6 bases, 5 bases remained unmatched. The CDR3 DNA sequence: TGCGCCAGCAGCCAACCAGGGGGCTTCAATGGCTACACCTTC. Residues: CASSQPGGFNGYTF.

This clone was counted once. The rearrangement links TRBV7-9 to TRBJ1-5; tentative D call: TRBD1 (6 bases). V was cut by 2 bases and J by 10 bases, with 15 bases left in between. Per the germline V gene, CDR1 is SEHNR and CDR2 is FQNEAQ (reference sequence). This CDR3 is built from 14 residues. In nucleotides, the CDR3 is TGTGCCAGCAGCTTAAGACAGGCGGATCCACCCCAGCATTTT. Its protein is CASSLRQADPPQHF.

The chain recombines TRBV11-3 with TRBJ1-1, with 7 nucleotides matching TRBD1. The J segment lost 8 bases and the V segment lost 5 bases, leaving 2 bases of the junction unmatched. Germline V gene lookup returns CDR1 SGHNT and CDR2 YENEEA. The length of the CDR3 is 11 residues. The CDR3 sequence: CASSMGQEAFF. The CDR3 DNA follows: TGTGCCAGCAGCATGGGACAGGAAGCTTTCTTT.

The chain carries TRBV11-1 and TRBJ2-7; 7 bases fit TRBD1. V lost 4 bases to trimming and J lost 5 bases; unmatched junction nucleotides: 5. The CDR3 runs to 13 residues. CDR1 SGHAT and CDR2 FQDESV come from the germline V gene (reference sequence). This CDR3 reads CASSSQTGNEQYF. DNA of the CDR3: TGTGCCAGCAGCTCCCAGACAGGGAACGAGCAGTACTTC.

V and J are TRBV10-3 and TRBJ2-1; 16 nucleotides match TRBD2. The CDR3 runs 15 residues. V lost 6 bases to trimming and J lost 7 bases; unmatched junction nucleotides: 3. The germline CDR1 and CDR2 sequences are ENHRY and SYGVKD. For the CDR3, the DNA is TGTGCCATCAGGGGGACTAGCGGGAGGGGAAATGAGCAGTTCTTC. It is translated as CAIRGTSGRGNEQFF.

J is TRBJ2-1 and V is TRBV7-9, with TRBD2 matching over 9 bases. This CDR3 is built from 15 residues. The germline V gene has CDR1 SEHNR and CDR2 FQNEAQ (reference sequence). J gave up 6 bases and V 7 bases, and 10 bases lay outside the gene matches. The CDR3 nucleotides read TGTGCCAGCACCTATCCCCCTAGCGGGGTCAATGAGCAGTTCTTC. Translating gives CASTYPPSGVNEQFF.

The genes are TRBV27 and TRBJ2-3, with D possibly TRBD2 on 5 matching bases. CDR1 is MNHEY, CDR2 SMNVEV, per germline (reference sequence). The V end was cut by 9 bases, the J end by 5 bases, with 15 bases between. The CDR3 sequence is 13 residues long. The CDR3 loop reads CASRGWTGDTQYF. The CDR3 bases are TGTGCCAGTCGGGGATGGACGGGAGATACGCAGTATTTT.

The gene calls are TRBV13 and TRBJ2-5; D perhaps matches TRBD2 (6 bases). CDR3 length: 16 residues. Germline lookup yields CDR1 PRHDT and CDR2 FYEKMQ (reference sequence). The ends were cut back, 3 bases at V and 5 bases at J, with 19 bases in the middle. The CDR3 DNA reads TGTGCCAGCAGCTTTAAGGTCGGAGGGAGGACGGAGACCCAGTACTTC. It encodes CASSFKVGGRTETQYF.

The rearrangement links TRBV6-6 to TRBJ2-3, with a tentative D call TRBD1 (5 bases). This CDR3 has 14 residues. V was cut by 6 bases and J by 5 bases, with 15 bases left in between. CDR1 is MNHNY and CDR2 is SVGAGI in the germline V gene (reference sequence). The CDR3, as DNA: TGTGCCAGCAGAGGGTCGACAGATCGAGATACGCAGTATTTT. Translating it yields CASRGSTDRDTQYF.

The CDR3 sequence is CSVVGLAPYNEQFF. Written as DNA, the CDR3 is TGCAGCGTTGTCGGCCTAGCGCCCTACAATGAGCAGTTCTTC. V and J are TRBV29-1 and TRBJ2-1; the D gene is possibly TRBD2 (6 bases). The CDR3 has 14 amino acids. The V gene lost 4 bases and the J gene lost 2 bases, with 12 bases spanning the gap. Germline assignment: CDR1 SQVTM and CDR2 ANQGSEA.

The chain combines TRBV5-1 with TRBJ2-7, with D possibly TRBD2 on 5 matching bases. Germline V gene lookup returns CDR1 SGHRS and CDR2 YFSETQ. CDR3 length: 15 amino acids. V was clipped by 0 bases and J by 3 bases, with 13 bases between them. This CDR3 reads CASSLGSTRDYEQYF. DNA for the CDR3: TGCGCCAGCAGCTTGGGGTCCACCCGGGACTACGAGCAGTACTTC.

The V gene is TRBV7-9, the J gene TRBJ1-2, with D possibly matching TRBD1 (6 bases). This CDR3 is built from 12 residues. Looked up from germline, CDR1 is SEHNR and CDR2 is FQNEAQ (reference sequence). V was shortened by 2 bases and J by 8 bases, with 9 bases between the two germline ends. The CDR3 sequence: CASSLTQGGYTF. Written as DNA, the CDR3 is TGTGCCAGCAGCTTAACACAGGGCGGCTACACCTTC. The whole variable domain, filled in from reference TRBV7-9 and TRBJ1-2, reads DTGVSQNPRHKITKRGQNVTFRCDPISEHNRLYWYRQTLGQGPEFLTYFQNEAQLEKSRLLSDRFSAERPKGSFSTLEIQRTEQGDSAMYLCASSLTQGGYTFGSGTRLTVV.

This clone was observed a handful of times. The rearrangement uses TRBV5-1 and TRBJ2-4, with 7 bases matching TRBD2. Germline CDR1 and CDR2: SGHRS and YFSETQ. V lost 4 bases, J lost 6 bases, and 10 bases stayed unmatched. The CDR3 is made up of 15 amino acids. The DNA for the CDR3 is TGCGCCAGCAGCGTAGGCCTGGGCGGGGGAAACATTCAGTACTTC. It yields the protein CASSVGLGGGNIQYF.